What follows are 24 T cell receptor beta chains derived from one specimen sequenced in a study of cytomegalovirus exposure and HLA in healthy donors. The primer mix had 60 Vbeta and 13 Jbeta primers. TCRdb's table, derived via immunoSEQ multiplex PCR, lists solely in-frame clones and lacks some. This sample yields fewer than 200,000 clones, of which 80% to 85% are seen a single time; 2.2% belongs to the top ten. Sequencing was carried out using PBMCs. Receptors originate from a woman in her thirties in good health and CMV-seronegative.

This rearrangement joins TRBV29-1 to TRBJ1-1, with D hard to call. The CDR3 runs to 14 residues. Trimming pared 4 bases from V and 0 bases from J, leaving 12 bases between. Germline lookup yields CDR1 SQVTM and CDR2 ANQGSEA. CDR3 sequence: CSVGGSSMNTEAFF. The CDR3 DNA is TGCAGCGTTGGAGGTTCAAGCATGAACACTGAAGCTTTCTTT. Combining the CDR3 with reference TRBV29-1 and TRBJ1-1 gives the whole variable domain SAVISQKPSRDICQRGTSLTIQCQVDSQVTMMFWYRQQPGQSLTLIATANQGSEATYESGFVIDKFPISRPNLTFSTLTVSNMSPEDSSIYLCSVGGSSMNTEAFFGQGTRLTVV.

The sample holds a few counts of this clone. The chain has TRBV5-1 and TRBJ2-1; D is unclear. The CDR3 is 12 amino acids. Germline V gene lookup returns CDR1 SGHRS and CDR2 YFSETQ. Trimming pared 2 bases from V and 7 bases from J, leaving 7 bases between. CDR3 nucleotide sequence: TGCGCCAGCAGCTTTGACAATAATGAGCAGTTCTTC. It translates to CASSFDNNEQFF. The full variable domain, rest sourced from reference TRBV5-1 and TRBJ2-1, is KAGVTQTPRYLIKTRGQQVTLSCSPISGHRSVSWYQQTPGQGLQFLFEYFSETQRNKGNFPGRFSGRQFSNSRSEMNVSTLELGDSALYLCASSFDNNEQFFGPGTRLTVL.

The chain employs TRBV5-1 and TRBJ2-7, with D unresolved. Trimming removed 0 bases from V and 2 bases from J, with 6 bases in between. Germline lookup yields CDR1 SGHRS and CDR2 YFSETQ. The CDR3 extends over 13 amino acids. The CDR3 protein is CASSLAQAYEQYF. Here the CDR3 DNA reads TGCGCCAGCAGCTTGGCCCAGGCCTACGAGCAGTACTTC.

The CDR3 coding sequence is TGTGCCAGCAGCTCACGTCGAGACGGGGAGACCCAGTACTTC. The encoded protein is CASSSRRDGETQYF. The rearrangement uses TRBV7-3 and TRBJ2-5; D remains unclear. The CDR3 sequence is 14 residues long. Germline values: CDR1 SGHTA, CDR2 FQGTGA. Trimming pared 4 bases from V and 5 bases from J, leaving 14 bases between.

This chain connects TRBV28 to TRBJ2-7, with 8 positions matching TRBD2. The V and J ends lost 4 bases and 1 base, in that order; junction bases with no gene match: 6. The CDR3 extends over 15 amino acids. From germline, CDR1 is MDHEN and CDR2 SYDVKM. The CDR3 region has the DNA TGTGCCAGCAGTTCGACGGGACTAGGGTCCTACGAGCAGTACTTC. Translating gives CASSSTGLGSYEQYF.

This sequence joins TRBV28 and TRBJ2-3; 12 bases are a match to TRBD2. The CDR3 is 14 amino acids. Unmatched junction bases numbered 4, after V lost 4 bases and J lost 8 bases. CDR1 and CDR2 from the germline V gene are MDHEN and SYDVKM. The CDR3 DNA reads as TGTGCCAGCAGTTCCCAGACTAGCGGGGGTACGCAGTATTTT. Protein: CASSSQTSGGTQYF.

The V call is TRBV11-2, the J call TRBJ2-7; D call uncertain. Germline CDR1 is SGHAT and CDR2 is FQNNGV. This CDR3 has 11 amino acids. The ends were cut back, 3 bases at V and 7 bases at J, with 7 bases in the middle. The CDR3 loop reads CASSLEWEQYF. In DNA, the CDR3 is TGTGCCAGCAGCTTGGAGTGGGAGCAGTACTTC.

The chain is built from TRBV7-2 and TRBJ1-5; possible D gene TRBD1, 6 bases. V was clipped by 3 bases and J by 4 bases, with 13 bases between them. The germline gives CDR1 SGHTA, CDR2 FQGNSA. This CDR3 has 15 amino acids. The CDR3 bases are TGTGCCAGCAGCTTTACACAGGGCTGGAATCAGCCCCAGCATTTT. Translating gives CASSFTQGWNQPQHF. Full variable domain (missing parts from reference TRBV7-2 and TRBJ1-5): GAGVSQSPSNKVTEKGKDVELRCDPISGHTALYWYRQSLGQGLEFLIYFQGNSAPDKSGLPSDRFSAERTGGSVSTLTIQRTQQEDSAVYLCASSFTQGWNQPQHFGDGTRLSIL.

The J gene is TRBJ1-2, the V gene TRBV19; TRBD1 matches at 10 bases. The CDR3 covers 11 residues. The germline gives CDR1 LNHDA, CDR2 SQIVND (reference sequence). The J segment lost 8 bases and the V segment lost 10 bases, leaving 4 bases of the junction unmatched. CDR3 in amino acids: CATTGGRGYTF. CDR3 DNA sequence: TGTGCCACGACAGGGGGCAGGGGCTACACCTTC.

This chain joins TRBV2 and TRBJ1-2, with D maybe TRBD1 (5 bases). This CDR3 region has 14 residues. Germline V gene sequence: CDR1 SNHLY, CDR2 FYNNEI. The V and J ends lost 4 bases and 6 bases respectively, with 15 bases between them. The CDR3 DNA sequence: TGTGCCAGCAGTGGGGAAGGGGCCGGGCATGGCTACACCTTC. It codes for CASSGEGAGHGYTF.

This clone was observed a few times. The genes are TRBV25-1 and TRBJ1-6; tentatively, D is TRBD1 (5 bases). Germline-derived CDR1 and CDR2 are MGHDK and SYGVNS. The CDR3 runs 15 residues. V was pared by 3 bases and J by 0 bases, with 6 bases between. The CDR3 reads CASSEGGSYNSPLHF. CDR3 bases: TGTGCCAGCAGTGAGGGGGGCTCCTATAATTCACCCCTCCACTTT.

The chain recombines TRBV6-4 with TRBJ2-3, with a tentative D call TRBD1 (5 bases). The CDR3 is 14 amino acids. In germline, CDR1 is MRHNA, CDR2 SNTAGT. V lost 5 bases and J lost 3, with 12 bases in between. The CDR3 is CASSPQVETDTQYF. As DNA, the CDR3 is TGTGCCAGCAGTCCACAGGTGGAGACAGATACGCAGTATTTT.

The genes are TRBV29-1 and TRBJ2-7, with D possibly TRBD2 on 6 matching bases. The CDR3 length is 14 residues. V lost 2 bases and J lost 2, with 13 bases in between. The germline gives CDR1 SQVTM, CDR2 ANQGSEA. The CDR3 coding sequence is TGCAGCGTTGAATACGGAGCGGGCACCTACGAGCAGTACTTC. Protein product: CSVEYGAGTYEQYF.

J is TRBJ1-6 and V is TRBV7-6; 7 positions agree with TRBD1. J gave up 5 bases and V 1 base, and 2 bases lay outside the gene matches. This CDR3 spans 15 amino acids. Germline values: CDR1 SGHVS, CDR2 FNYEAQ. The CDR3 sequence is CASSLGGQNNSPLHF. CDR3 DNA: TGTGCCAGCAGCTTAGGGGGACAGAATAATTCACCCCTCCACTTT.

The V gene is TRBV19, the J gene TRBJ2-1; D might be TRBD2 (5 bases). V was pared by 3 bases and J by 7 bases, with 22 bases between. CDR1 and CDR2 (germline): LNHDA, SQIVND (reference sequence). This CDR3 spans 17 amino acids. This chain's CDR3 is CASSMVGLDSGVNEQFF. The DNA of the CDR3 is TGTGCCAGTAGTATGGTTGGACTGGATTCCGGGGTGAATGAGCAGTTCTTC.

The rearrangement links TRBV5-1 to TRBJ2-2, with 11 nucleotides matching TRBD2. The CDR3 has 14 residues. The V segment lost 5 bases and the J segment 5 bases; nucleotides outside the gene matches: 2. Germline-derived CDR1 and CDR2 are SGHRS and YFSETQ. CDR3 loop: CASRASGGTGELFF. CDR3 nucleotide sequence: TGCGCCAGCAGGGCTAGCGGGGGGACCGGGGAGCTGTTTTTT.

This clone was found a few times. This rearrangement joins TRBV4-3 to TRBJ2-5; TRBD1 might be the D (5 bases). V shed 4 bases and J shed 4 bases, with 16 bases lying between them. Germline CDR1 is LGHNA and CDR2 is YSLEER. The CDR3 totals 15 residues. The CDR3 DNA reads as TGCGCCAGCAGCCCCACAGGTGGGGCCCCAGAGACCCAGTACTTC. It is translated as CASSPTGGAPETQYF.

This sequence joins TRBV15 and TRBJ2-1, with 10 positions matching TRBD2. The CDR3 loop spans 17 amino acids. Looked up from germline, CDR1 is LNHNV and CDR2 is YYDKDF (reference sequence). The trim removed 0 bases at V and 6 bases at J, leaving 8 bases unmatched. CDR3 region: CATSRDKGTSAFNEQFF. For the CDR3, the DNA is TGTGCCACCAGCAGAGATAAGGGGACTAGCGCTTTCAATGAGCAGTTCTTC.

The chain is built from TRBV28 and TRBJ2-7, with D maybe TRBD2 (5 bases). CDR1 is MDHEN and CDR2 is SYDVKM in the germline V gene. V shed 2 bases and J shed 1 base, with 12 bases lying between them. This CDR3 spans 15 amino acids. This CDR3 is CASSLPPGSSYEQYF. In DNA form, the CDR3 reads TGTGCCAGCAGTTTACCCCCGGGGAGTTCCTACGAGCAGTACTTC.

The sample holds a few counts of this clone. Other DNA sequences in this sample translate to the same CDR3. The chain is built from TRBV30 and TRBJ2-5; 14 positions agree with TRBD2. This CDR3 region has 17 residues. With V trimmed by 2 bases and J by 5 bases, 10 bases remained unmatched. Germline V gives CDR1 GTSNPN, CDR2 SVGIG (reference sequence). CDR3 loop: CAWSRPGLAGVGETQYF. CDR3 coding DNA: TGTGCCTGGAGTCGACCGGGACTAGCGGGAGTAGGGGAGACCCAGTACTTC.

This clone was seen a few times. This rearrangement joins TRBV5-8 to TRBJ1-2, with 8 positions matching TRBD1. Trimming cost V 4 bases and J 11 bases; bases outside gene matches: 7. The CDR3 has 12 residues. Germline values: CDR1 SGHTS, CDR2 YDEGEE. The CDR3 DNA sequence: TGTGCCAGCAGCCGGACAGGGTGGTGTTACACCTTC. Amino acid sequence: CASSRTGWCYTF.

This clone is a singleton in its sample. The chain is built from TRBV27 and TRBJ2-7, with TRBD1 as a possible D gene (6 bases). The V end lost 4 bases, the J end lost 5 bases, and 18 bases lay between the germline ends. Germline loops: CDR1 MNHEY, CDR2 SMNVEV (reference sequence). The CDR3 runs 15 residues. The CDR3 region has the DNA TGTGCCAGCAGTTCAGGTTTAGTCAGGGGTCACGAGCAGTACTTC. Residues: CASSSGLVRGHEQYF.

V gene TRBV4-3 combines with J gene TRBJ2-7; D may be TRBD1 (5 bases). Germline CDR1 LGHNA, CDR2 YSLEER. V was cut by 1 base and J by 0 bases, with 16 bases left in between. This CDR3 contains 17 residues. CDR3 residues: CASSQAFAGRSSYEQYF. The CDR3 DNA reads as TGCGCCAGCAGCCAAGCTTTCGCAGGGCGTAGCTCCTACGAGCAGTACTTC.

This rearrangement joins TRBV4-3 to TRBJ1-4; D unresolved. CDR1 and CDR2 (germline): LGHNA, YSLEER. The CDR3 runs to 15 residues. Trimming removed 1 base from V and 0 bases from J, with 6 bases in between. CDR3 residues: CASSQAGTTNEKLFF. In DNA form, the CDR3 reads TGCGCCAGCAGCCAAGCAGGCACAACTAATGAAAAACTGTTTTTT.